This TCR beta chain was retrieved from a study of OX40 agonist ivuxolimab in advanced cancers. Study overall: All patients had ivuxolimab intravenously every 2 weeks at 0.01 to 10 mg/kg. Dose-escalation patients had hepatocellular carcinoma, melanoma, renal cell or head and neck cancer.

TCRdb's table, derived via immunoSEQ multiplex PCR, lists solely in-frame clones and lacks some. The table lists 92,000 or so clones, about four fifths of them singletons. With autoimmune disease history or systemic immunosuppression, patients were excluded. The V gene lost 9 bases and the J gene lost 3 bases, with 18 bases spanning the gap. Germline lookup yields CDR1 LNHDA and CDR2 SQIVND (reference sequence). CDR3 length equals 15 residues. This material consisted of CD4+ or CD8+ T cells sorted from blood, taken in a trial of the OX40 agonist ivuxolimab. The rearrangement links TRBV19 to TRBJ1-5, with D tentatively TRBD1 (6 bases). The clonotype comes from an adult with an advanced solid tumor such as melanoma, head and neck, liver or kidney cancer. The CDR3: CASQGGGGYNQPQHF. CDR3 DNA sequence: TGTGCCAGCCAAGGAGGAGGGGGTTACAATCAGCCCCAGCATTTT.